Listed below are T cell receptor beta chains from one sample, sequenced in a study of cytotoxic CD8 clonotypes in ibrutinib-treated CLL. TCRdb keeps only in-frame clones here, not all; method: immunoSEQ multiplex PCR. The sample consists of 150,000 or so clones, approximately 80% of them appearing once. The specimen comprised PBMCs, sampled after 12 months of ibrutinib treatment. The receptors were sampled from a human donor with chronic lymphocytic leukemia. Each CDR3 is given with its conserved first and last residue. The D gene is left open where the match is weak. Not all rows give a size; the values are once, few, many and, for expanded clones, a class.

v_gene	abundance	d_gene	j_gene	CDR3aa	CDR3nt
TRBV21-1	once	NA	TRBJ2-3	CASSITGEGDTQYF	TGTGCCAGCAGTATCACAGGGGAGGGTGATACGCAGTATTTT
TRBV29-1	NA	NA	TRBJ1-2	CSVEDVTVDGYTF	TGCAGCGTTGAAGATGTCACAGTCGATGGCTACACCTTC
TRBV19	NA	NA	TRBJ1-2	CASSGTITNYGYTF	TGTGCCAGTTCCGGGACAATTACTAACTATGGCTACACCTTC
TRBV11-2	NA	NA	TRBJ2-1	CASSLAAGAYNEQFF	TGTGCCAGCAGCTTAGCGGCAGGGGCCTACAATGAGCAGTTCTTC
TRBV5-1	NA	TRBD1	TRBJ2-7	CASSGQGGTYEQYF	TGCGCCAGCAGCGGACAGGGGGGGACCTACGAGCAGTACTTC
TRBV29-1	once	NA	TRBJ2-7	CSVVTVYTYEQYF	TGCAGCGTTGTTACAGTCTATACCTACGAGCAGTACTTC
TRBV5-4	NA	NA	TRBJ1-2	CASSLAGSYGYTF	TGTGCCAGCAGCTTGGCAGGAAGCTATGGCTACACCTTC
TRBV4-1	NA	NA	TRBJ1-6	CASSQDAGWDNSPLHF	TGCGCCAGCAGCCAAGATGCGGGCTGGGATAATTCACCCCTCCACTTT
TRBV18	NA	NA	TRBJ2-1	CASSPGRAEQFF	TGTGCCAGCTCACCAGGCAGGGCGGAGCAGTTCTTC
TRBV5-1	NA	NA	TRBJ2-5	CASGSGRDQETQYF	TGCGCCAGCGGATCGGGTCGAGACCAAGAGACCCAGTACTTC
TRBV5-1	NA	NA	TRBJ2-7	CASSLAGTDHEQYF	TGCGCCAGCAGCTTGGCTGGCACCGACCACGAGCAGTACTTC
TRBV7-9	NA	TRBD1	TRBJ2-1	CASSFGTVTYNEQFF	TGTGCCAGCAGCTTCGGGACAGTGACCTACAATGAGCAGTTCTTC